This T cell receptor beta chain comes out of a study of T cells expressing NK-cell markers (TCRdb year 2020). Study-level background: Eight or nine donors provided sorted CD3+CD56+NKG2C+, CD3+CD56+NKG2C- and CD3+CD56-NKG2C+ T-cell subsets, whose TCR beta-chain repertoires were profiled. Among the eight sequenced donors, seven were HCMV-seropositive and one was HCMV-seronegative. The eight sequenced donors were randomly selected healthy volunteers, three men and five women. Illumina HiSeq 2000/2500, MiSeq or NextSeq was used to sequence libraries as 2 x 150 bp reads. What the research found in general, with its limitations: In several donors, the dominant CD3+CD56+NKG2C+ clonotypes were found to rank among the top 10 CD8+ clonotypes and to make up about 1.0-7.5% of CD8+ T cells. Whether the expanded NKG2C-expressing T cell clones were specific for HCMV antigens remained unclear. Those dominant clonotypes were again the most abundant among CD3+CD56-NKG2C+ cells in several donors, at roughly 25-65%.

The CDR1 and CDR2 encoded by the germline V gene (reference sequence) are DFQATT and SNEGSKA. The CDR3 has 14 amino acids, counting the end cysteine and phenylalanine. No DNA appears here. To note about this clonotype: Its antigen is currently not known.

A commercial ELISA kit detecting HCMV-specific IgG in serum was used to determine HCMV serostatus. Ficoll density gradient centrifugation was used to isolate peripheral blood mononuclear cells from blood. Data came from an Illumina HiSeq 2000. 5'RACE template switching, by which a universal primer site and unique molecular identifiers were added, was used to make TCR beta cDNA libraries. Synthesis of cDNA was primed from the TCR beta constant segment and was followed by two consecutive PCR amplification steps. As for the authors' bioinformatics: MIGEC handled demultiplexing of the reads and grouping by UMI, while MiTCR was used to assemble and quantify clonotypes. To exclude erroneous sequences, only TCR cDNA sequences supported by at least two reads were retained. The tcR package was used for downstream repertoire analysis, and clonotypes were matched across fractions by CDR3 nucleotide sequence plus V segment. VDJmatch was used to annotate antigen specificity against VDJdb, with one amino acid substitution in CDR3 permitted. Reprocessed by TCRdb, the reads give a single entry per CDR3 protein sequence, without DNA. Clone size and V and J calls follow TCRdb, not the original study. This sample's table carries 440,000 or so distinct CDR3 sequences. The ten largest make up more than 7% of the sample.

The sample taken for sequencing was blood T cells: a sorted CD56 or NKG2C T cell subset, CD4+ or CD8+ T cells, or bulk PBMC T cells (not recorded which). The chain joins TRBV20-1 to TRBJ2-7; lacking DNA, the TRBD1 call made by TCRdb goes unchecked. This TCR came from a woman aged 18 to 75 in good health. The CDR3 is CSAIRPTGSYEQYF.